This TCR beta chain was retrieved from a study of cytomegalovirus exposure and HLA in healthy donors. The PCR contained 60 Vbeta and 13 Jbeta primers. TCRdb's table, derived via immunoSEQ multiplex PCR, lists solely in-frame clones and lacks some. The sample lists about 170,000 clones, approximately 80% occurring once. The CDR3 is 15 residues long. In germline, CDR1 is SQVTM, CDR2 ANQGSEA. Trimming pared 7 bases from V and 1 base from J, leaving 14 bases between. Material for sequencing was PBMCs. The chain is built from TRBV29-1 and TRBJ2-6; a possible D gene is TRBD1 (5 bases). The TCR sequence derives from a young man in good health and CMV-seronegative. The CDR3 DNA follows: TGCAGCGCCCTATCAGACAGTTCTGGGGCCAACGTCCTGACTTTC. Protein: CSALSDSSGANVLTF.